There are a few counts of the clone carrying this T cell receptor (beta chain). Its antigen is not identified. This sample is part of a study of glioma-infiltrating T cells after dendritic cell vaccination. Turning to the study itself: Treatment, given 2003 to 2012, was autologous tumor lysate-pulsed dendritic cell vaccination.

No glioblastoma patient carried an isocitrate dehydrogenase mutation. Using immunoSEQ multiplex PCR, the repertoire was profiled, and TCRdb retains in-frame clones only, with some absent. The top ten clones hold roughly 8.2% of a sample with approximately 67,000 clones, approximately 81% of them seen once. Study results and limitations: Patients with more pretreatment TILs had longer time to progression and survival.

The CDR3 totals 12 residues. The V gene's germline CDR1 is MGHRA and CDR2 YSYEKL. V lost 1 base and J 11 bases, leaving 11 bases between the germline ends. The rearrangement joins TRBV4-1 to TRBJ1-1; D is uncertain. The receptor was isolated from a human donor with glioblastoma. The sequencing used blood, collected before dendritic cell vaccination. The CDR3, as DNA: TGCGCCAGCAGCCAAGTATACGGTGCCGCTTTCTTT. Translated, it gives CASSQVYGAAFF.